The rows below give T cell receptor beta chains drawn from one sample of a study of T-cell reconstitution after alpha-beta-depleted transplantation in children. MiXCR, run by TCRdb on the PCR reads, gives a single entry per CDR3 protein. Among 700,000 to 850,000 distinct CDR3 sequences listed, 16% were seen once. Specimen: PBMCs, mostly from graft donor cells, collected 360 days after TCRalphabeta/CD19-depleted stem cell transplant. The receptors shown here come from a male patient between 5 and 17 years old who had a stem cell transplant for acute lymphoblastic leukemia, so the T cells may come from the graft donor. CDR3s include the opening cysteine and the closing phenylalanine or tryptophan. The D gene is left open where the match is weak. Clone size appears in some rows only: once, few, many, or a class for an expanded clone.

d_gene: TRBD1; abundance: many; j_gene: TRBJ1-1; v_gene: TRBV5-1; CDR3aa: CASSLDRAEGEAFF; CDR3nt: TGCGCCAGCAGCTTAGACAGGGCGGAGGGGGAAGCTTTCTTT
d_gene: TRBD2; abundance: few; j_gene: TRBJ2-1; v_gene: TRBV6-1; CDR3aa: CASSRRTSGSNSDNEQFF; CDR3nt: TGTGCCAGCAGCCGTAGGACTAGCGGGAGTAACAGCGACAATGAGCAGTTCTTC
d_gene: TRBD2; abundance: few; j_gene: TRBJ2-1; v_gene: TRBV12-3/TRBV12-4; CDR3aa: CASSLIAGGIYNEQFF; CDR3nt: TGTGCCAGCAGTCTAATAGCGGGAGGGATATACAATGAGCAGTTCTTC
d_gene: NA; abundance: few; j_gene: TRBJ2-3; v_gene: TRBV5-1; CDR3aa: CASSLPSAGWMTDTQYF; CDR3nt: TGCGCCAGCAGCTTGCCCTCGGCGGGATGGATGACAGATACGCAGTATTTT
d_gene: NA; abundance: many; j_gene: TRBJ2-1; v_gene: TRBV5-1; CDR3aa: CASSSHPAEQFF; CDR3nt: TGCGCCAGCAGCTCCCACCCGGCTGAGCAGTTCTTC
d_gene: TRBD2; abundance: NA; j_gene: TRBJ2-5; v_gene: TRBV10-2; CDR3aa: CASSEKASGRETQYF; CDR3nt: TGCGCCAGCAGTGAGAAGGCTAGCGGGAGGGAGACCCAGTACTTC
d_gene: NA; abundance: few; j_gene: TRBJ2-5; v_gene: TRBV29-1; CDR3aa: CSVEAEAQYF; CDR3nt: TGCAGCGTTGAAGCGGAGGCCCAGTACTTC
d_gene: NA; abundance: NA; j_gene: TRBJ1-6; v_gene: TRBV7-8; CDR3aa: CASSLVGGSYSPLHF; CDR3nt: TGTGCCAGCAGCTTAGTGGGGGGTTCATATTCACCCCTCCACTTT
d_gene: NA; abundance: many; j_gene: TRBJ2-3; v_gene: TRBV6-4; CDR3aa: CASSDSSVLQTDTQYF; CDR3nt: TGTGCCAGCAGTGATTCGTCAGTTCTGCAAACAGATACGCAGTATTTT
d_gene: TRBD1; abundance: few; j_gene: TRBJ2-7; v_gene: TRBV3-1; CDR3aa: CASSHLGDGDRIYEQYF; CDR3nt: TGTGCCAGCAGCCATCTAGGTGACGGGGACAGGATCTACGAGCAGTACTTC
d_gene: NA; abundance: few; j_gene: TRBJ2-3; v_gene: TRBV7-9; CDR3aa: CASSSWDLSTDTQYF; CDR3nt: TGTGCCAGCAGCTCCTGGGACCTGAGCACAGATACGCAGTATTTT
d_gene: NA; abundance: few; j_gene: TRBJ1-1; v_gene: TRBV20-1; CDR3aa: CSARAAGGAEAFF; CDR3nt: TGCAGTGCTAGGGCGGCCGGGGGGGCTGAAGCTTTCTTT
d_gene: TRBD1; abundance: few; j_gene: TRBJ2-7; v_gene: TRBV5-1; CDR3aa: CASSLVAPPDRGVSAYEQYF; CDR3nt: TGCGCCAGCAGCTTGGTAGCACCCCCCGACAGGGGGGTAAGTGCCTACGAGCAGTACTTC
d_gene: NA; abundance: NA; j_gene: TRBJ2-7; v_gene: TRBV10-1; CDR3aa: CASSHSANEQYF; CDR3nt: TGCGCCAGCAGTCACAGCGCAAACGAGCAGTACTTC
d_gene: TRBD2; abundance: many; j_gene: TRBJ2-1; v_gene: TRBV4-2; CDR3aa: CASSQGGAGGPDNEQFF; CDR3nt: TGTGCCAGCAGCCAAGGGGGGGCGGGAGGCCCTGACAATGAGCAGTTCTTC
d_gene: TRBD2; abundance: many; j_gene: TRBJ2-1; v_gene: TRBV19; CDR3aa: CASTTSGSNNEQFF; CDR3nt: TGTGCCAGTACCACTAGCGGGAGCAACAATGAGCAGTTCTTC
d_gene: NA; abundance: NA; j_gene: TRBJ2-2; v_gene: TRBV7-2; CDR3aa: CASRRAIAGTGELFF; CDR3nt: TGTGCCAGCAGGCGGGCGATTGCGGGGACCGGGGAGCTGTTTTTT
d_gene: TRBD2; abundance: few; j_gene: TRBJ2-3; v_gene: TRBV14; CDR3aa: CASSLTSGRPADTQYF; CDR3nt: TGTGCCAGCAGCCTGACTAGCGGGAGACCTGCAGATACGCAGTATTTT
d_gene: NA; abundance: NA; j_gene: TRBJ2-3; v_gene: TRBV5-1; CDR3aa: CASSLGYTGSRTDTQYF; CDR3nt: TGCGCCAGCAGCTTGGGGTACACAGGGAGTAGAACGGATACGCAGTATTTT
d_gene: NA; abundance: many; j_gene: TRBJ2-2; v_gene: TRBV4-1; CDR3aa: CASSQVTNTGELFF; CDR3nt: TGCGCCAGCAGCCAAGTGACGAACACCGGGGAGCTGTTTTTT
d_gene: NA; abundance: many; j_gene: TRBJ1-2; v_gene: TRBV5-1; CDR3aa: CASSLVPELNYGYTF; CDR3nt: TGCGCCAGCAGCTTGGTCCCGGAATTAAACTATGGCTACACCTTC
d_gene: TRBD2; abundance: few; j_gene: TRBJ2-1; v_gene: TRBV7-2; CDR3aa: CASSPGRTSNEQFF; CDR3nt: TGTGCCAGCAGCCCAGGGAGGACTAGCAATGAGCAGTTCTTC
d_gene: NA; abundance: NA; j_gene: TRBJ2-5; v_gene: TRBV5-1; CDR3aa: CASSLGALERETQYF; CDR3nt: TGCGCCAGCAGCTTGGGGGCCCTCGAACGGGAGACCCAGTACTTC
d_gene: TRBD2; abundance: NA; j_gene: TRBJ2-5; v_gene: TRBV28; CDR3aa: CASSSYLAGGETQYF; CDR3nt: TGTGCCAGCAGCTCCTACCTAGCGGGAGGAGAGACCCAGTACTTC
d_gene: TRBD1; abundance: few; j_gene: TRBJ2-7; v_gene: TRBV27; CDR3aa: CASCRRGPLYEQYF; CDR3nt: TGTGCCAGCTGTCGCAGGGGGCCCCTCTACGAGCAGTACTTC
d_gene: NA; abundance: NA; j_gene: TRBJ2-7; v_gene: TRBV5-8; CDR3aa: CASRPTPGAAYEQYF; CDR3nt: TGTGCCAGCAGGCCCACCCCGGGGGCCGCCTACGAGCAGTACTTC
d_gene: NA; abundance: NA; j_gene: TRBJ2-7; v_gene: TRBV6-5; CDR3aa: CASSLGENRWREQYF; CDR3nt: TGTGCCAGCAGTTTGGGGGAGAACAGGTGGAGAGAGCAGTACTTC
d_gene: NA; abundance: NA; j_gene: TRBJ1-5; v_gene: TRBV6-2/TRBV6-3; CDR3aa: CATAGVLHQPQHF; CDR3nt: TGTGCCACCGCAGGGGTGTTACATCAGCCCCAGCATTTT
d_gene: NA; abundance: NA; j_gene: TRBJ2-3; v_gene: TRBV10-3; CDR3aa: CAISSITDTQYF; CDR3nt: TGTGCCATCAGTTCGATCACAGATACGCAGTATTTT
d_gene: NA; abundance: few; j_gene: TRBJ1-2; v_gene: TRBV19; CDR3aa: CASRSGGYYGYTF; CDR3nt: TGTGCCAGTAGATCAGGAGGTTACTATGGCTACACCTTC
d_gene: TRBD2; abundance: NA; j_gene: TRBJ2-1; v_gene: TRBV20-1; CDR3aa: CSARILAGNNEQFF; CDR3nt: TGCAGTGCTAGAATACTAGCGGGCAACAATGAGCAGTTCTTC
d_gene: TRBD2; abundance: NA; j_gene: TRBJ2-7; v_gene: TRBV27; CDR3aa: CASRWTSGRTYEQYF; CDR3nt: TGTGCCAGCAGATGGACTAGCGGGCGGACCTACGAGCAGTACTTC
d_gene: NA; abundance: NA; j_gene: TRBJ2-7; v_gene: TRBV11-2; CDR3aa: CASSPEPGPTYEQYF; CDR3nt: TGTGCCAGCAGCCCGGAACCGGGGCCTACCTACGAGCAGTACTTC
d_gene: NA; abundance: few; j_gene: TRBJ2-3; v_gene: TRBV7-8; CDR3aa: CASSLEVQGTSTDTQYF; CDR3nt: TGTGCCAGCAGCTTAGAGGTCCAGGGGACAAGCACAGATACGCAGTATTTT
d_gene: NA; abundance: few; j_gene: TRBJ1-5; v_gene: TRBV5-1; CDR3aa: CAPRSGNQPQHF; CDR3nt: TGCGCCCCTAGATCGGGCAATCAGCCCCAGCATTTT
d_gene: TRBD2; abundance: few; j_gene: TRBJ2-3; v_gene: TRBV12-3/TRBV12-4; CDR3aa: CASSFSSLAGEADTQYF; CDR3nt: TGTGCCAGCAGTTTTTCGTCACTAGCGGGAGAGGCAGATACGCAGTATTTT
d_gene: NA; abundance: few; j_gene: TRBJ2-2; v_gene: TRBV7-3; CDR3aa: CASSLTREYTGELFF; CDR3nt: TGTGCCAGCAGCTTAACCAGAGAGTACACCGGGGAGCTGTTTTTT
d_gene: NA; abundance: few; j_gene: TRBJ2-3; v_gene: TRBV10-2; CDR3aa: CASNNRLTDTQYF; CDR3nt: TGCGCCAGCAATAACAGGCTGACAGATACGCAGTATTTT
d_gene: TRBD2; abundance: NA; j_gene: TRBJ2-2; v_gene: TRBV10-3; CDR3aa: CAICHPELLAGGTGELFF; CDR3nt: TGTGCCATCTGCCACCCCGAACTCCTAGCGGGAGGCACCGGGGAGCTGTTTTTT
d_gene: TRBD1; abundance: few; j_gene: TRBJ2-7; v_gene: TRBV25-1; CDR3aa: CASSLLKGAGEQYF; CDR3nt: TGTGCCAGCAGTCTCCTAAAGGGGGCTGGGGAGCAGTACTTC
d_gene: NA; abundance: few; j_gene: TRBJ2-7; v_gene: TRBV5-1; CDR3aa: CASSPQTASYEQYF; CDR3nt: TGCGCCAGCAGCCCCCAGACAGCCTCCTACGAGCAGTACTTC
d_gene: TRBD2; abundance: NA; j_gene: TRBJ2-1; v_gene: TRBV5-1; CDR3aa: CASSGTSYSYNEQFF; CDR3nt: TGCGCCAGCAGCGGGACTAGCTATTCCTACAATGAGCAGTTCTTC
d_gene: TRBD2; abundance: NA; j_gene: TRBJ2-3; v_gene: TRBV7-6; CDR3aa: CASSLNLAGGVQYF; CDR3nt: TGTGCCAGCAGCTTAAATCTAGCGGGAGGGGTGCAGTATTTT
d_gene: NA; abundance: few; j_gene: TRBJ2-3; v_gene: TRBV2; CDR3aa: CASKGGSSQRNTDTQYF; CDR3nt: TGTGCCAGCAAAGGTGGTAGTAGCCAACGAAACACAGATACGCAGTATTTT
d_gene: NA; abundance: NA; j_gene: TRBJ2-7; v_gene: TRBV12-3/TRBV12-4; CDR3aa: CASSPTLGLTYEQYF; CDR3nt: TGTGCCAGCAGTCCAACTCTCGGCCTCACCTACGAGCAGTACTTC